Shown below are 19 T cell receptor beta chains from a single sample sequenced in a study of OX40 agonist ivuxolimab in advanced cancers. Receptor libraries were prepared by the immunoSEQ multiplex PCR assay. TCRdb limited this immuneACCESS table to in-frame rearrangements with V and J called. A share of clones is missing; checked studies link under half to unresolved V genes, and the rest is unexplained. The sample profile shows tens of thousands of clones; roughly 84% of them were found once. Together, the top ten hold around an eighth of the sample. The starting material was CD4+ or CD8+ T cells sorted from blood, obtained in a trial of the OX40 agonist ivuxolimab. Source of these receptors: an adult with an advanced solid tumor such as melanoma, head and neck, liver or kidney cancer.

The CDR3 spells CASSRGQGGSTGELFF. The CDR3 coding sequence is TGCGCCAGCAGCCGCGGACAGGGAGGATCGACCGGGGAGCTGTTTTTT. The chain combines TRBV5-1 with TRBJ2-2; 8 nucleotides agree with TRBD1. This CDR3 spans 16 amino acids. Germline V lookup: CDR1 SGHRS, CDR2 YFSETQ. The trim removed 4 bases at V and 5 bases at J, leaving 10 bases unmatched.

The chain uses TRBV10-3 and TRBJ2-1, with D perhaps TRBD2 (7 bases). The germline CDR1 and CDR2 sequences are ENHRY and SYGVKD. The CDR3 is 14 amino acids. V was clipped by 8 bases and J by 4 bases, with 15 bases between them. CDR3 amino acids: CAIGRDNSYNEQFF. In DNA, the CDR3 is TGTGCCATCGGGAGGGACAACTCTTACAATGAGCAGTTCTTC.

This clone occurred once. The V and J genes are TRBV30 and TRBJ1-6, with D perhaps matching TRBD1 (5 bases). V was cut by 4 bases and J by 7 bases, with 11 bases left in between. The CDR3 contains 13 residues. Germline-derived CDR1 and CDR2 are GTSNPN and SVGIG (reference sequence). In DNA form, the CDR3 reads TGTGCCTGGAATAGACAGTTCAATTCACCCCTCCACTTT. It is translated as CAWNRQFNSPLHF. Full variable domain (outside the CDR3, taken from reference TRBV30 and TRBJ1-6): SQTIHQWPATLVQPVGSPLSLECTVEGTSNPNLYWYRQAAGRGLQLLFYSVGIGQISSEVPQNLSASRPQDRQFILSSKKLLLSDSGFYLCAWNRQFNSPLHFGNGTRLTVT.

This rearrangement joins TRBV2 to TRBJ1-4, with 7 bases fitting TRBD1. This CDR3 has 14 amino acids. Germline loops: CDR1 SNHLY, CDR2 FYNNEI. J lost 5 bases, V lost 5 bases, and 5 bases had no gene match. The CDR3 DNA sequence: TGTGCCAGCAGTCCGGACAGGAGGAATGAAAAACTGTTTTTT. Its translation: CASSPDRRNEKLFF.

The CDR3 DNA reads TGTGCCAGCAGTTCCGTGGGAGGGGGGAACTCCTACGAGCAGTACTTC. It codes for CASSSVGGGNSYEQYF. This chain uses TRBV28 with TRBJ2-7; a weak D match, TRBD2 (7 bases). Looked up from germline, CDR1 is MDHEN and CDR2 is SYDVKM. V was cut by 4 bases and J by 0 bases, with 16 bases left in between. The CDR3 extends over 16 amino acids.

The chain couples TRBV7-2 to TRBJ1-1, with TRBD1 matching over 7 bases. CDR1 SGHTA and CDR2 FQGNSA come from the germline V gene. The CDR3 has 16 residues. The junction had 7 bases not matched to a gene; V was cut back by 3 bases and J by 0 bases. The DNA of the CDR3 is TGTGCCAGCAGCTTTTCAGGGGGTATTATGAACACTGAAGCTTTCTTT. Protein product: CASSFSGGIMNTEAFF.

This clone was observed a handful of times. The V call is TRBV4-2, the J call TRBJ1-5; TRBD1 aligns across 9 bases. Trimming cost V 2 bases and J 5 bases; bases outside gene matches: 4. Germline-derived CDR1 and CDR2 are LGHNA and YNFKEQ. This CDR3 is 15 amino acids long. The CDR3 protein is CASSQLTGGDQPQHF. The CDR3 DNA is TGTGCCAGCAGCCAACTCACAGGGGGCGATCAGCCCCAGCATTTT.

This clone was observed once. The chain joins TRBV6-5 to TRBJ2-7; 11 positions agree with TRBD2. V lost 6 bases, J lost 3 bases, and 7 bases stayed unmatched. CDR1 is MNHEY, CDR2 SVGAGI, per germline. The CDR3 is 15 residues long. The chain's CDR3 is CASRSTGTSGYEQYF. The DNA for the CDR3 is TGTGCCAGCAGGTCTACCGGGACTAGCGGCTACGAGCAGTACTTC.

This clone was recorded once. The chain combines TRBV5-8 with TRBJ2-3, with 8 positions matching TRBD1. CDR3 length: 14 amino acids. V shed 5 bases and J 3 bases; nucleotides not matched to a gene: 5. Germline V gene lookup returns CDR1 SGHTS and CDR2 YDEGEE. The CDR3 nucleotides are TGTGCCAGCAGGTACAGGGGGAGGACAGATACGCAGTATTTT. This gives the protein CASRYRGRTDTQYF.

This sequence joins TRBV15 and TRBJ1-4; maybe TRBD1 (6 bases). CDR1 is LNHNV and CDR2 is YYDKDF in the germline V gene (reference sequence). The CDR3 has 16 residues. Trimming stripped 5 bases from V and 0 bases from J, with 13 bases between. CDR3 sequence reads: CATSPGATATNEKLFF. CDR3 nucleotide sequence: TGTGCCACCAGCCCAGGGGCGACTGCAACTAATGAAAAACTGTTTTTT.

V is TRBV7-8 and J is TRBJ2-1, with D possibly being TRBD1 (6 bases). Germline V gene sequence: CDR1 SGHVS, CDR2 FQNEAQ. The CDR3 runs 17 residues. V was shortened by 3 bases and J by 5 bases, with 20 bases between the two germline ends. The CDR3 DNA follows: TGTGCCAGCAGCTTCTATGGCCCGGGACATCAAGACAATGAGCAGTTCTTC. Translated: CASSFYGPGHQDNEQFF.

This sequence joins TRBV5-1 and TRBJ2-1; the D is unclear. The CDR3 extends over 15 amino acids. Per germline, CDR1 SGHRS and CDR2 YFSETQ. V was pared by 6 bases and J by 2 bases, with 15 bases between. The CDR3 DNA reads TGCGCCAGCAATGTGGGTTTCGGAACCTACAATGAGCAGTTCTTC. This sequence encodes CASNVGFGTYNEQFF.

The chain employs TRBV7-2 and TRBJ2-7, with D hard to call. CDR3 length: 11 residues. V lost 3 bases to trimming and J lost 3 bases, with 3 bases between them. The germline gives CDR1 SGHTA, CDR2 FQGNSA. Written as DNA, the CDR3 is TGTGCCAGCAGCTTTTACTACGAGCAGTACTTC. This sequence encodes CASSFYYEQYF.

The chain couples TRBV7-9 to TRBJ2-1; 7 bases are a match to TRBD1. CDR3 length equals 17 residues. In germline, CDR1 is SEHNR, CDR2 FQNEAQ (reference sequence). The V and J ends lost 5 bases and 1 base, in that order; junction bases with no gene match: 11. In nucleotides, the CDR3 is TGTGCCAGCAGCGCCTGGACAGGCAAAGGGTCCTACAATGAGCAGTTCTTC. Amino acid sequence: CASSAWTGKGSYNEQFF.

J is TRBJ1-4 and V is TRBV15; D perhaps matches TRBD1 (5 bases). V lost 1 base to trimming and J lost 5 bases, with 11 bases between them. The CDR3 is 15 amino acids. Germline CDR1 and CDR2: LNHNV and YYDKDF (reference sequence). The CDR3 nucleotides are TGTGCCACCAGCAGAGGGGGCAGTTACAATGAAAAACTGTTTTTT. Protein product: CATSRGGSYNEKLFF.

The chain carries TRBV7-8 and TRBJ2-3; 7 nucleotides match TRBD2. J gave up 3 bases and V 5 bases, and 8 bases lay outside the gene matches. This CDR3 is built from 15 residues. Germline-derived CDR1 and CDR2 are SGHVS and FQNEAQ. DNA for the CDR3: TGTGCCAGCAGCCCCTCTTCGCGGGAGACAGATACGCAGTATTTT. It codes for CASSPSSRETDTQYF.

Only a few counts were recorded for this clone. The CDR3 is CASSNGDRGQGKLFF. The CDR3 DNA reads as TGTGCCAGCAGCAACGGGGACAGGGGGCAAGGAAAACTGTTTTTT. The chain has TRBV7-6 and TRBJ1-4, with 12 bases that match TRBD1. This CDR3 has 15 residues. Per germline, CDR1 SGHVS and CDR2 FNYEAQ. V trimming: 5 bases; J trimming: 10 bases; junction bases outside the gene matches: 8.

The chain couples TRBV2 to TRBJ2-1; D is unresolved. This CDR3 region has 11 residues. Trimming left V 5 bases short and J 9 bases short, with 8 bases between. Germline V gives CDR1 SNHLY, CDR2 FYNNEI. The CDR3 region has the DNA TGTGCCAGCAGTTACGTGGGTGAGCAGTTCTTC. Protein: CASSYVGEQFF.

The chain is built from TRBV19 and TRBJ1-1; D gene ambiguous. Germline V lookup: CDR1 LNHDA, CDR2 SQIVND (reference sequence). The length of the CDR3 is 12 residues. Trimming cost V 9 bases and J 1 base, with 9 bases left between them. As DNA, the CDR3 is TGTGCCAGCCAGACTGCGAACACTGAAGCTTTCTTT. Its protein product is CASQTANTEAFF.